Listed here are 16 T cell receptor beta chains from one sample, sequenced in a study of T cell responses to AZD1222 COVID-19 vaccine. Data came from immunoSEQ multiplex PCR; TCRdb stores just in-frame clones and leaves some out. Altogether roughly 140,000 clones are present, 90% being singletons, with the ten largest covering 1.5% to 2%. The material sequenced was peripheral blood, taken on day 0 of AZD1222 vaccination. The receptor set was obtained from an adult in good health.

V usage is TRBV19 and J usage is TRBJ2-1; 8 bases agree with TRBD2. Germline CDR1 reads LNHDA; CDR2 reads SQIVND (reference sequence). V was clipped by 1 base and J by 15 bases; unmatched bases: 5. The CDR3 is 12 residues long. CDR3 coding DNA: TGTGCCAGTAGTATAGGGGCGGGAGGCGCGTTCTTC. As protein: CASSIGAGGAFF.

This clone has a handful of counts. The chain uses TRBV6-2 or TRBV6-3 and TRBJ2-7, with 8 positions matching TRBD2. CDR3 length: 16 amino acids. Trimming at V came to 2 bases and at J to 3 bases, leaving 9 bases not matched to a gene. Germline loops: CDR1 MNHEY, CDR2 SVGEGT. The CDR3 sequence is CASSYVSREVIYEQYF. In nucleotides, the CDR3 is TGTGCCAGCAGTTACGTTTCGCGGGAGGTTATCTACGAGCAGTACTTC.

V and J are TRBV9 and TRBJ2-3, with a weak D call TRBD2 (5 bases). V was pared by 3 bases and J by 5 bases, with 7 bases between. The CDR3 covers 12 residues. Germline CDR1 and CDR2: SGDLS and YYNGEE. CDR3 sequence: CASSERVDTQYF. CDR3 DNA: TGTGCCAGCAGCGAGAGGGTAGATACGCAGTATTTT.

This clone appeared once. The gene calls are TRBV29-1 and TRBJ1-1; 8 positions match TRBD1. The CDR3 spans 14 residues. The germline gives CDR1 SQVTM, CDR2 ANQGSEA. V lost 2 bases and J lost 3; bases outside the gene matches: 5. The CDR3 DNA reads TGCAGCGTTGAAAGACAGGGGAGGCACACTGAAGCTTTCTTT. This codes for CSVERQGRHTEAFF.

CDR3 residues: CASRGLAGETQYF. The CDR3 DNA reads TGCGCCAGCAGGGGACTAGCGGGGGAGACCCAGTACTTC. The genes are TRBV10-2 and TRBJ2-5; 13 nucleotides match TRBD2. V lost 6 bases, J lost 5 bases, and 0 bases stayed unmatched. This CDR3 has 13 residues. The V gene's germline CDR1 is WSHSY and CDR2 SAAADI.

This chain connects TRBV2 to TRBJ2-7; 9 nucleotides line up with TRBD1. Trimming at V came to 10 bases and at J to 6 bases, leaving 13 bases not matched to a gene. The CDR3 is 14 amino acids. Germline V gene lookup returns CDR1 SNHLY and CDR2 FYNNEI. CDR3 residues: CAKHQLQGAFEQYF. The CDR3 coding sequence is TGTGCCAAGCACCAGTTACAGGGGGCGTTCGAGCAGTACTTC.

A word on this clone: The junction shows a germline mismatch at one end, possibly a read error. This CDR3 reads CASRTTGKGGHTF. CDR3 DNA: TGTGCCAGCAGGACAACAGGGAAGGGTGGCCACACCTTC. The V gene is TRBV27, the J gene TRBJ1-2; D is perhaps TRBD1 (6 bases). The CDR3 has 13 amino acids. Germline values: CDR1 MNHEY, CDR2 SMNVEV (reference sequence).

The chain couples TRBV11-3 to TRBJ1-5, with no clear D. Per the germline V gene, CDR1 is SGHNT and CDR2 is YENEEA. The ends were cut back, 1 base at V and 1 base at J, with 8 bases in the middle. The CDR3 totals 15 residues. CDR3 sequence reads: CASSLVLKSNQPQHF. The CDR3 bases are TGTGCCAGCAGCTTAGTACTCAAGAGCAATCAGCCCCAGCATTTT.

The rearrangement joins TRBV6-2 or TRBV6-3 to TRBJ2-3; the match to TRBD2 covers 8 bases. CDR3 size: 17 residues. Germline trimming cut 5 bases from V and 2 bases from J; bases unmatched to any gene: 12. Germline loops: CDR1 MNHEY, CDR2 SVGEGT. Here the CDR3 DNA reads TGTGCCAGCAGTCCCTTGGTAGCGGGGCGATTCACAGATACGCAGTATTTT. It is translated as CASSPLVAGRFTDTQYF.

The chain recombines TRBV19 with TRBJ2-7; D possibly matches TRBD1 or TRBD2 (5 bases each). Trimming removed 6 bases from V and 4 bases from J, with 10 bases in between. The CDR3 is 12 residues long. Germline V gene sequence: CDR1 LNHDA, CDR2 SQIVND (reference sequence). The CDR3 spells CASRGTGYEQYF. CDR3 nucleotide sequence: TGTGCCAGTAGGGGGACGGGATACGAGCAGTACTTC. Filled out from reference TRBV19 and TRBJ2-7, the complete variable domain reads DGGITQSPKYLFRKEGQNVTLSCEQNLNHDAMYWYRQDPGQGLRLIYYSQIVNDFQKGDIAEGYSVSREKKESFPLTVTSAQKNPTAFYLCASRGTGYEQYFGPGTRLTVT.

J is TRBJ2-1 and V is TRBV2; 10 bases fit TRBD2. The CDR3 has 15 residues. CDR1 is SNHLY and CDR2 is FYNNEI in the germline V gene. V was clipped by 7 bases and J by 5 bases; unmatched bases: 8. CDR3 loop: CASKEAGGPDNEQFF. CDR3 in DNA: TGTGCCAGCAAAGAAGCGGGAGGGCCCGACAATGAGCAGTTCTTC.

This chain joins TRBV28 and TRBJ1-3; D gene ambiguous. CDR1 and CDR2 from the germline V gene are MDHEN and SYDVKM. V lost 4 bases, J lost 1 base, and 5 bases lay in between. The CDR3 spans 13 residues. The CDR3 spells CASSSGSGNTIYF. CDR3 coding DNA: TGTGCCAGCAGTTCGGGTTCTGGAAACACCATATATTTT.

The chain has TRBV16 and TRBJ1-6, with D tentatively TRBD1 (5 bases). The CDR3 is made up of 16 amino acids. Germline V gene data show CDR1 as KGHSY and CDR2 as FQNENV. Trimming shortened V by 0 bases and J by 2 bases, and 8 bases separated the two germline ends. CDR3 protein: CASSQSGEAYNSPLHF. CDR3 DNA: TGTGCCAGCAGCCAATCGGGGGAAGCCTATAATTCACCCCTCCACTTT.

This chain links TRBV9 with TRBJ1-6, with 10 bases fitting TRBD1. Unmatched junction bases numbered 6, after V lost 3 bases and J lost 9 bases. Germline values: CDR1 SGDLS, CDR2 YYNGEE. The CDR3 is 15 amino acids. CDR3 bases: TGTGCCAGCAGCGGAACCGGGACAGGGGTTTCACCCCTCCACTTT. It yields the protein CASSGTGTGVSPLHF.

The chain is built from TRBV6-5 and TRBJ1-2; 8 bases are a match to TRBD1. Germline V gene lookup returns CDR1 MNHEY and CDR2 SVGAGI. The CDR3 contains 15 residues. The ends lost 4 bases at V and 2 bases at J; junction bases unmatched: 6. The CDR3: CASSFAGTGNYGYTF. For the CDR3, the DNA is TGTGCCAGCAGTTTCGCCGGGACAGGCAACTATGGCTACACCTTC.

The chain has TRBV6-1 and TRBJ2-7; 7 nucleotides agree with TRBD2. The length of the CDR3 is 14 residues. V was pared by 1 base and J by 5 bases, with 5 bases of the junction left unmatched. CDR1 MNHNS and CDR2 SASEGT come from the germline V gene. The CDR3 is CASSEGGSLHEQYF. The DNA for the CDR3 is TGTGCCAGCAGTGAAGGCGGGAGTCTCCACGAGCAGTACTTC.